Many counts were recorded for the clone carrying this T cell receptor beta chain. This sample was taken from a study of kidney transplant recipient with SARS-CoV-2 infection. Trimming left V 8 bases short and J 11 bases short, with 24 bases between. The CDR3 totals 13 residues. Germline V CDR1 and CDR2: DFQATT, SNEGSKA (reference sequence). Each CDR3 protein is one row after TCRdb ran MiXCR on the reads. The sample carries approximately 240,000 distinct CDR3 sequences, roughly 26% recorded once. The V call is TRBV20-1, the J call TRBJ1-1; no clear D. Sequences were derived from a blood sample, sampled at baseline and on day 111 from a kidney transplant recipient. The receptor was derived from a young adult male patient who had COVID-19 and was a kidney transplant recipient. Part of the T cell pool may stem from the graft donor. CDR3 DNA: TGCAGTCAAAGCCATATCCAGATCGGGAACGCTTTCTTT. Protein sequence: CSQSHIQIGNAFF.